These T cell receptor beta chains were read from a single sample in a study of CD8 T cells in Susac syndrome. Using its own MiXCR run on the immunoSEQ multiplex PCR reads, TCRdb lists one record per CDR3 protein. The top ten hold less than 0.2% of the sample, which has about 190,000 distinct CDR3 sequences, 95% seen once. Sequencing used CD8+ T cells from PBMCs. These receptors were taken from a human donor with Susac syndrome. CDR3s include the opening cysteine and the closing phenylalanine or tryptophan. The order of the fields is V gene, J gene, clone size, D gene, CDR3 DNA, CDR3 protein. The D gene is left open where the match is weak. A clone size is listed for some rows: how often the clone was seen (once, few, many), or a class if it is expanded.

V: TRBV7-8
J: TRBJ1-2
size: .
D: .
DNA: TGTGCCAGCAGCTTAGATGGGATACCCATCGTCTATGGCTACACCTTC
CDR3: CASSLDGIPIVYGYTF

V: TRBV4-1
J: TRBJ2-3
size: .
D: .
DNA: TGCGCCAGCAGCCAGAGGGGAAGGGCGACAGATACGCAGTATTTT
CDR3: CASSQRGRATDTQYF

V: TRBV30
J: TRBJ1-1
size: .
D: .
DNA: TGTGCCTGGAGTCCAGCCGACACTGAAGCTTTCTTT
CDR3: CAWSPADTEAFF

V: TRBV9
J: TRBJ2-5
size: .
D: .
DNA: TGTGCCAGCAGCGCAGAGGCAGAGACCCAGTACTTC
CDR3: CASSAEAETQYF

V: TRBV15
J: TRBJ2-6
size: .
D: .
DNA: TGTGCCACCAGCAGGGGGGCGGGGGCCAACGTCCTGACTTTC
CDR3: CATSRGAGANVLTF

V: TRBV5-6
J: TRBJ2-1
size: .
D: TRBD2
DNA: TGTGCCAGCAGCTTGAGTCGCGGGAGGGCCTTGAATGAGCAGTTCTTC
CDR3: CASSLSRGRALNEQFF

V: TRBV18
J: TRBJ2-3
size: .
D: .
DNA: TGTGCCAGCTCACCGTCAGGGCAGGATACGCAGTATTTT
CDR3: CASSPSGQDTQYF

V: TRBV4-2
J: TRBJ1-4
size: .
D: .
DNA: TGTGCCAGCAGCCAAGAGCGACCCCTGACTAATGAAAAACTGTTTTTT
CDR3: CASSQERPLTNEKLFF

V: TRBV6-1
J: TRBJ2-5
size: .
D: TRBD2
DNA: TGTGCCAGCAAAGTTAGTGATCTAGCGGGAGTGCGACAAGAGACCCAGTACTTC
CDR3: CASKVSDLAGVRQETQYF

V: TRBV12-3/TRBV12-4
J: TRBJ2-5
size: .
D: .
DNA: TGTGCCAGCAGTTTAGGGGGCCTCCAAGAGACCCAGTACTTC
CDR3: CASSLGGLQETQYF

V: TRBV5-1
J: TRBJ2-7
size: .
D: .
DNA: TGCGCCAGTCAGGACGGCTACGAGCAGTACTTC
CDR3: CASQDGYEQYF

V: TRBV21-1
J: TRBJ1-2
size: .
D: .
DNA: TGTGCCAGCAGCGAATTCACGGCGGCTGGCTACACCTTC
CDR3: CASSEFTAAGYTF

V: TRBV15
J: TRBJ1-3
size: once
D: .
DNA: TGTGCCACCAGCAGAGATCGGCAGTCTGGAAACACCATATATTTT
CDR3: CATSRDRQSGNTIYF

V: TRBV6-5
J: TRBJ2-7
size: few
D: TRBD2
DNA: TGTGCCAGCAGTTACGGGACTAGCGGGACCTACGAGCAGTACTTC
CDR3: CASSYGTSGTYEQYF

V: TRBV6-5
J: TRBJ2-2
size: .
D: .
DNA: TGTGCCAGCAGTTACAGGGGGTATACCGGGGAGCTGTTTTTT
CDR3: CASSYRGYTGELFF

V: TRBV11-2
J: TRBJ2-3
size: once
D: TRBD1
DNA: TGTGCCAGCAGTAAGACAGGGTATGGCGATACGCAGTATTTT
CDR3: CASSKTGYGDTQYF

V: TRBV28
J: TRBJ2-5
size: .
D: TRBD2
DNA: TGTGCCAGCAGTTTATGGCGGGAGGGCACCCAAGAGACCCAGTACTTC
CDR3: CASSLWREGTQETQYF

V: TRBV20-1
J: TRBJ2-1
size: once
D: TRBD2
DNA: TGCAGTGCTATGGAGACTAGCGGGGGGGCAAATGAGCAGTTCTTC
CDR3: CSAMETSGGANEQFF

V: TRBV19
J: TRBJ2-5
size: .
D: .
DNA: TGTGCCAGTAGTTCCTCGGGACTCGATCAAGAGACCCAGTACTTC
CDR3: CASSSSGLDQETQYF

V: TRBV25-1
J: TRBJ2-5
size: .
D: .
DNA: TGTGCCAGCTTCGACCCTGGGCAAGAGACCCAGTACTTC
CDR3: CASFDPGQETQYF

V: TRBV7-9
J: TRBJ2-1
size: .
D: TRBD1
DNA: TGTGCCAGCAGCTTAGGACAGGGTTCAACAATTGATGAGCAGTTCTTC
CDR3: CASSLGQGSTIDEQFF

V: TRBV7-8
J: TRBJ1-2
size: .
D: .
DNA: TGTGCCAGCAGCTTACCGGGGGCCGGCTATGGCTACACCTTC
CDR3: CASSLPGAGYGYTF